The 16 T cell receptor beta chains below come from one sample, sequenced in a study of shared clonotypes between healthy human individuals. The assay was immunoSEQ multiplex PCR, and TCRdb's table has in-frame clones only and misses some. The sample comprises some 790,000 clones, just under 75% of which are singletons, and around 1.8% rests with the top ten. The source material was memory CD4+ T cells sorted from blood. Subset reported: CD45RA-negative fraction. All receptors derive from a woman in her 30s in good health.

This clone has more than one count but fewer than ten. The chain links TRBV4-2 to TRBJ2-3; D possibly corresponds to TRBD1 (6 bases). Trimming stripped 2 bases from V and 4 bases from J, with 13 bases between. Germline V gene sequence: CDR1 LGHNA, CDR2 YNFKEQ. The CDR3 runs to 15 residues. Written as DNA, the CDR3 is TGTGCCAGCAGCCAAACAGGGTCTTTCTCAGATACGCAGTATTTT. Protein: CASSQTGSFSDTQYF.

This sequence joins TRBV27 and TRBJ2-1; no reliable D call. Trimming took off 0 bases at V and 3 bases at J, with 21 bases between the two ends. This CDR3 spans 19 amino acids. Per germline, CDR1 MNHEY and CDR2 SMNVEV (reference sequence). The CDR3 sequence: CASSLSARASRWGYNEQFF. In DNA, the CDR3 is TGTGCCAGCAGTTTATCTGCTAGAGCCTCTAGATGGGGCTACAATGAGCAGTTCTTC.

The chain carries TRBV29-1 and TRBJ2-7; TRBD2 matches at 10 bases. The germline CDR1 and CDR2 sequences are SQVTM and ANQGSEA. This CDR3 has 13 residues. Trimming cost V 7 bases and J 2 bases; bases outside gene matches: 5. The CDR3 loop is CSAIAGGAYEQYF. Here the CDR3 DNA reads TGCAGCGCAATAGCGGGAGGCGCCTACGAGCAGTACTTC.

About this clone itself: The junction does not match germline at one end; this may be a read error. The rearrangement joins TRBV27 to TRBJ2-5; 10 nucleotides agree with TRBD1. The germline CDR1 and CDR2 sequences are MNHEY and SMNVEV (reference sequence). The CDR3 is 12 residues long. DNA for the CDR3: TGTGCCAGCAGTTTGACAGGGGGCTCCCCGAACTTC. Translating gives CASSLTGGSPNF.

The rearrangement uses TRBV11-3 and TRBJ2-1, with a weak D call TRBD1 (6 bases). The CDR3 runs 11 residues. V gave up 5 bases and J gave up 10 bases, with 9 bases separating them. From germline, CDR1 is SGHNT and CDR2 YENEEA. The chain's CDR3 is CASSPGQEQFF. The CDR3 nucleotides read TGTGCCAGCAGCCCCGGACAGGAGCAGTTCTTC.

The chain links TRBV6-6 to TRBJ1-1, with 7 bases matching TRBD1. Germline lookup yields CDR1 MNHNY and CDR2 SVGAGI (reference sequence). CDR3 size: 14 residues. Trimming took 6 bases from V and 5 from J; bases not matched to a gene: 9. The DNA of the CDR3 is TGTGCCAGCAGACAGAACAGGGGTTGGACTGAAGCTTTCTTT. Residues: CASRQNRGWTEAFF.

This rearrangement joins TRBV18 to TRBJ2-5; TRBD2 matches at 11 bases. Germline V gene lookup returns CDR1 KGHSH and CDR2 LQKENI. The CDR3 is 17 residues long. Unmatched junction bases numbered 9, after V lost 4 bases and J lost 2 bases. The CDR3 DNA reads as TGTGCCAGCTCACACGACACTAGCGGGAGTAGTCAAGAGACCCAGTACTTC. It codes for CASSHDTSGSSQETQYF.

The chain carries TRBV6-1 and TRBJ1-2; weak D call: TRBD1 (6 bases). Trimming shortened V by 1 base and J by 4 bases, and 13 bases separated the two germline ends. Germline V gene data show CDR1 as MNHNS and CDR2 as SASEGT. The CDR3 spans 15 residues. CDR3 sequence (DNA): TGTGCCAGCAGTGAAGATGGGGGGCTCGCCTATGGCTACACCTTC. It codes for CASSEDGGLAYGYTF.

The V gene is TRBV7-6, the J gene TRBJ2-7; D unresolved. Deletions cut 2 bases from V and 3 bases from J, with 8 bases between. The CDR3 extends over 13 amino acids. Germline values: CDR1 SGHVS, CDR2 FNYEAQ. In DNA, the CDR3 is TGTGCCAGCAGCTTACAGGCTGGCTACGAGCAGTACTTC. It yields the protein CASSLQAGYEQYF.

This rearrangement joins TRBV30 to TRBJ2-1; D call uncertain. V lost 0 bases to trimming and J lost 6 bases, with 15 bases between them. The CDR3 sequence is 15 residues long. Germline CDR1 and CDR2: GTSNPN and SVGIG (reference sequence). As DNA, the CDR3 is TGTGCCTGGAGTGTACGAGGTAACTCCGCCAATGAGCAGTTCTTC. This sequence encodes CAWSVRGNSANEQFF.

V usage is TRBV6-6 and J usage is TRBJ1-2; maybe TRBD1 (5 bases). Trimming removed 6 bases from V and 0 bases from J, with 14 bases in between. The CDR3 covers 15 residues. Germline values: CDR1 MNHNY, CDR2 SVGAGI (reference sequence). The CDR3 bases are TGTGCCAGCAGCATCGCGGGGCGAACTAACTATGGCTACACCTTC. It translates to CASSIAGRTNYGYTF.

This chain connects TRBV4-2 to TRBJ2-7; no firm D call. The CDR3 sequence is 13 residues long. The V gene's germline CDR1 is LGHNA and CDR2 YNFKEQ. V dropped 5 bases and J dropped 0 bases, with 8 bases sitting between them. The CDR3 coding sequence is TGTGCCAGCAGCGTCGGCGGCTCCTACGAGCAGTACTTC. Encoded protein: CASSVGGSYEQYF.

The chain is built from TRBV2 and TRBJ1-3, with D unresolved. This CDR3 has 16 amino acids. Per germline, CDR1 SNHLY and CDR2 FYNNEI. V was cut by 6 bases and J by 0 bases, with 15 bases left in between. The CDR3 reads CASREEGVISGNTIYF. CDR3 DNA sequence: TGTGCCAGCAGGGAGGAGGGAGTCATCTCTGGAAACACCATATATTTT.

A single count supports this clone. The V call is TRBV18, the J call TRBJ2-5; TRBD1 agrees at 7 bases. The CDR3 contains 14 residues. CDR1 and CDR2 from the germline V gene are KGHSH and LQKENI. Trimming removed 4 bases from V and 7 bases from J; junction bases left unmatched: 9. CDR3 in DNA: TGTGCCAGCTCACGGGACAGATGGGTCGGGACCCAGTACTTC. Protein product: CASSRDRWVGTQYF.

The chain couples TRBV6-1 to TRBJ2-1; weak D call: TRBD2 (6 bases). CDR1 and CDR2 (germline): MNHNS, SASEGT. The CDR3 is made up of 15 amino acids. V was cut by 6 bases and J by 13 bases, with 25 bases left in between. Written as DNA, the CDR3 is TGTGCCAGCAGCGCTGACACCCCCGGTGGGCGGGAACAGTTCTTC. Its translation is CASSADTPGGREQFF.

This clone was observed a few times. The CDR3 sequence is CASTDPGTVNTEAFF. In DNA, the CDR3 is TGTGCCAGCACCGATCCCGGGACAGTGAACACTGAAGCTTTCTTT. This chain joins TRBV2 and TRBJ1-1, with 7 positions matching TRBD1. The J segment lost 0 bases and the V segment lost 7 bases, leaving 8 bases of the junction unmatched. This CDR3 is built from 15 residues. Germline V gene data show CDR1 as SNHLY and CDR2 as FYNNEI.